This T cell receptor (beta chain) was identified in a study of T-cell reconstitution after alpha-beta-depleted transplantation in children. The TCRbeta library was prepared with unique molecular identifiers. TCRdb reprocessed the PCR reads via MiXCR and lists one record per CDR3 protein. The table has nearly 550,000 distinct CDR3 sequences, about 16% seen once; the top ten hold 3.3%. This CDR3 comprises 14 residues. Looked up from germline, CDR1 is LNHNV and CDR2 is YYDKDF (reference sequence). V dropped 5 bases and J dropped 3 bases, with 13 bases sitting between them. Sample: PBMCs from the stem cell graft donor, taken from the stem cell graft. This sequence originates from a human donor who donated a stem cell graft to a child with acute lymphoblastic leukemia. J is TRBJ1-2 and V is TRBV15; no clear D gene. The CDR3 nucleotides read TGTGCCACCAGCGCGCGCTCGTGGGACTATGGCTACACCTTC. Its protein is CATSARSWDYGYTF.